The rows below give T cell receptor beta chains drawn from one sample of a study of cytomegalovirus exposure and HLA in healthy donors. Assay: immunoSEQ multiplex PCR; the TCRdb copy retains only in-frame clones and omits some. The sample records more than 110,000 clones, around three quarters being singletons. The sequenced sample consisted of PBMCs. The source is a man younger than 35 in good health and CMV-seronegative. Each CDR3 is given with its conserved first and last residue. Fields, in order: CDR3 DNA, CDR3 protein, J gene, clone size, D gene, V gene. A D gene is named only where the DNA matches it firmly. Clone size is stated in some rows and not others, as once, few, many or a class when expanded.

CDR3 DNA: TGCGCCAGCAACGATTTGGGCCCAGGGGACACTGAAGCTTTCTTT
CDR3 protein: CASNDLGPGDTEAFF
J gene: TRBJ1-1
clone size: NA
D gene: NA
V gene: TRBV5-1

CDR3 DNA: TGTGCCAGCAGCCCCCTGGACAAACCGAACACTGAAGCTTTCTTT
CDR3 protein: CASSPLDKPNTEAFF
J gene: TRBJ1-1
clone size: NA
D gene: NA
V gene: TRBV6-1

CDR3 DNA: TGCGCCAGCAACAGGGGCGCAGATACGCAGTATTTT
CDR3 protein: CASNRGADTQYF
J gene: TRBJ2-3
clone size: NA
D gene: TRBD1
V gene: TRBV5-1

CDR3 DNA: TGTGCCAGCACCCGATTGGGCAGTCAGCCGGCGGAGACCCAGTACTTC
CDR3 protein: CASTRLGSQPAETQYF
J gene: TRBJ2-5
clone size: NA
D gene: NA
V gene: TRBV5-8

CDR3 DNA: TGTGCCAGCAGCCAAGATATTCCACTCAGGGGGCTCAGGGGGTACGAGCAGTACTTC
CDR3 protein: CASSQDIPLRGLRGYEQYF
J gene: TRBJ2-7
clone size: NA
D gene: TRBD1
V gene: TRBV4-2

CDR3 DNA: TGCGCCAGCAGCCAAACGACAGGGGAGTACGAGCAGTACTTC
CDR3 protein: CASSQTTGEYEQYF
J gene: TRBJ2-7
clone size: NA
D gene: TRBD1
V gene: TRBV4-1

CDR3 DNA: TGTGCCAGCAGCTTACGGGGAATGGGGTGGGAGACCCAGTACTTC
CDR3 protein: CASSLRGMGWETQYF
J gene: TRBJ2-5
clone size: NA
D gene: NA
V gene: TRBV7-6

CDR3 DNA: TGCGCCAGCCCACAGGTTATCCGGTATGGCTACACCTTC
CDR3 protein: CASPQVIRYGYTF
J gene: TRBJ1-2
clone size: once
D gene: NA
V gene: TRBV10-1

CDR3 DNA: TGTGCCAGTAGTCTTGGGACAGGGTACACCGGGGAGCTGTTTTTT
CDR3 protein: CASSLGTGYTGELFF
J gene: TRBJ2-2
clone size: NA
D gene: TRBD1
V gene: TRBV19

CDR3 DNA: TGTGCCAGCAGCCCTTTAGCGGGAAGGACCTACAATGAGCAGTTCTTC
CDR3 protein: CASSPLAGRTYNEQFF
J gene: TRBJ2-1
clone size: NA
D gene: TRBD2
V gene: TRBV9

CDR3 DNA: TGCGCCAGCGCCCAGGGTAGTAATGAGCAGTTCTTC
CDR3 protein: CASAQGSNEQFF
J gene: TRBJ2-1
clone size: few
D gene: NA
V gene: TRBV5-1

CDR3 DNA: TGTGCCACCCAGGGGTCGTTCTATGGCTACACCTTC
CDR3 protein: CATQGSFYGYTF
J gene: TRBJ1-2
clone size: NA
D gene: NA
V gene: TRBV6-6

CDR3 DNA: TGTGCCATCAGTGAGTCGCAGGGGGTAGGGTACGAGCAGTACTTC
CDR3 protein: CAISESQGVGYEQYF
J gene: TRBJ2-7
clone size: NA
D gene: TRBD1
V gene: TRBV10-3

CDR3 DNA: TGTGCCAGCAGTGACCCATCTTACAGGAGGGGGAGGGCTAGCGGGGCCGCCTACAATGAGCAGTTCTTC
CDR3 protein: CASSDPSYRRGRASGAAYNEQFF
J gene: TRBJ2-1
clone size: NA
D gene: TRBD2
V gene: TRBV6-4

CDR3 DNA: TGTGCCAGCAGCTTAGGCGGGTCTGGCAATTCACCCCTCCACTTT
CDR3 protein: CASSLGGSGNSPLHF
J gene: TRBJ1-6
clone size: NA
D gene: NA
V gene: TRBV7-9

CDR3 DNA: TGTGCCACCAGCAGAGCTTACAGGGGGGGTCAGCCCCAGCATTTT
CDR3 protein: CATSRAYRGGQPQHF
J gene: TRBJ1-5
clone size: NA
D gene: TRBD1
V gene: TRBV15

CDR3 DNA: TGTGCCAGCAGCACGACAGTCTACGAGCAGTACTTC
CDR3 protein: CASSTTVYEQYF
J gene: TRBJ2-7
clone size: NA
D gene: NA
V gene: TRBV28

CDR3 DNA: TGTGCCAGCAGTCCTAGACAGGGGGCACCCGAAGAGACCCAGTACTTC
CDR3 protein: CASSPRQGAPEETQYF
J gene: TRBJ2-5
clone size: once
D gene: TRBD1
V gene: TRBV27